These T cell receptor beta chains were read from a single sample in a study of memory CD4+ T cells and cytomegalovirus serostatus. The protocol was immunoSEQ multiplex PCR, while the TCRdb copy is restricted to in-frame clones and leaves out a portion. The sample has 75,000 to 95,000 clones; 80% are singletons. The specimen was memory CD4+ T cells from blood. These receptors were collected from an adult in good health and CMV-seronegative. Both conserved end residues are part of each CDR3. The D gene is left open where the match is weak. Size tells how often a clone was seen (once, few, many) or the class of an expanded clone, and some rows leave it out.

j_call: TRBJ1-1; v_call: TRBV7-9; clone_size: .; d_call: .; cdr3_aa: CASSFTVNTEAFF; cdr3_nt: TGTGCCAGCAGCTTTACAGTGAACACTGAAGCTTTCTTT
j_call: TRBJ1-4; v_call: TRBV7-2; clone_size: .; d_call: .; cdr3_aa: CASSPGGHANEKLFF; cdr3_nt: TGTGCCAGCAGCCCTGGGGGGCATGCTAATGAAAAACTGTTTTTT
j_call: TRBJ1-2; v_call: TRBV4-1; clone_size: .; d_call: TRBD1; cdr3_aa: CASSQDERNRGLGYGYTF; cdr3_nt: TGCGCCAGCAGCCAAGATGAACGGAACAGGGGGCTCGGCTATGGCTACACCTTC
j_call: TRBJ2-2; v_call: TRBV28; clone_size: once; d_call: TRBD1; cdr3_aa: CASRRGPTGELFF; cdr3_nt: TGTGCCAGCAGAAGGGGGCCCACCGGGGAGCTGTTTTTT
j_call: TRBJ1-1; v_call: TRBV7-9; clone_size: few; d_call: TRBD1; cdr3_aa: CASSFPGQGTEAFF; cdr3_nt: TGTGCCAGCAGCTTTCCGGGACAGGGCACTGAAGCTTTCTTT
j_call: TRBJ1-6; v_call: TRBV7-3; clone_size: .; d_call: .; cdr3_aa: CASSYRRGNSPLHF; cdr3_nt: TGTGCCAGCAGTTACCGTCGCGGGAATTCACCCCTCCACTTT
j_call: TRBJ2-6; v_call: TRBV5-6; clone_size: .; d_call: .; cdr3_aa: CASSLVALSGANVLTF; cdr3_nt: TGTGCCAGCAGCTTGGTGGCACTCTCTGGGGCCAACGTCCTGACTTTC
j_call: TRBJ1-2; v_call: TRBV5-4; clone_size: .; d_call: .; cdr3_aa: CASSAGSYGYTF; cdr3_nt: TGTGCCAGCAGCGCGGGTTCCTATGGCTACACCTTC
j_call: TRBJ2-1; v_call: TRBV6-5; clone_size: .; d_call: .; cdr3_aa: CASTTGSAGSEQFF; cdr3_nt: TGTGCCAGCACAACCGGCAGCGCCGGCTCTGAGCAGTTCTTC
j_call: TRBJ2-3; v_call: TRBV2; clone_size: .; d_call: TRBD1; cdr3_aa: CASDGDRGTDTQYF; cdr3_nt: TGTGCCAGCGATGGGGACAGGGGCACAGATACGCAGTATTTT
j_call: TRBJ2-7; v_call: TRBV6-5; clone_size: .; d_call: .; cdr3_aa: CASSQRFKRAEQYF; cdr3_nt: TGTGCCAGCAGTCAGCGATTCAAGAGGGCCGAGCAGTACTTC
j_call: TRBJ2-6; v_call: TRBV5-1; clone_size: once; d_call: .; cdr3_aa: CASSLALQLFGANVLTF; cdr3_nt: TGCGCCAGCAGCTTGGCCTTACAGCTCTTTGGGGCCAACGTCCTGACTTTC
j_call: TRBJ2-6; v_call: TRBV7-2; clone_size: .; d_call: .; cdr3_aa: CASSSEGVSGANVLTF; cdr3_nt: TGTGCCAGCAGCTCCGAGGGGGTCTCTGGGGCCAACGTCCTGACTTTC
j_call: TRBJ1-6; v_call: TRBV6-6; clone_size: .; d_call: .; cdr3_aa: CASSLDCGGPHF; cdr3_nt: TGTGCCAGCAGTTTAGACTGCGGGGGGCCCCACTTT
j_call: TRBJ1-3; v_call: TRBV6-6; clone_size: .; d_call: .; cdr3_aa: CASRLTVSGNTIYF; cdr3_nt: TGTGCCAGCAGGTTGACAGTCTCTGGAAACACCATATATTTT
j_call: TRBJ1-1; v_call: TRBV5-1; clone_size: once; d_call: TRBD1; cdr3_aa: CASSPGGSTEAFF; cdr3_nt: TGCGCCAGCAGTCCAGGGGGTAGCACTGAAGCTTTCTTT
j_call: TRBJ2-3; v_call: TRBV5-1; clone_size: .; d_call: TRBD1; cdr3_aa: CASSPGQGTDTQYF; cdr3_nt: TGCGCCAGCAGCCCGGGACAGGGGACAGATACGCAGTATTTT
j_call: TRBJ2-7; v_call: TRBV6-1; clone_size: .; d_call: .; cdr3_aa: CASSVEGGHVYEQYF; cdr3_nt: TGTGCCAGCAGTGTGGAGGGGGGACATGTATACGAGCAGTACTTC